The TCR beta chain described here comes from a study of cytomegalovirus exposure and HLA in healthy donors. Comments on this clone: Its antigen is unknown.

PCR used 60 Vbeta primers and 13 Jbeta primers. Data came from immunoSEQ multiplex PCR; TCRdb stores just in-frame clones and leaves some out. The table records roughly 48,000 clones, around 70% of them present only once. Whole-study findings and limits: Later work showed greater clonal expansion in HLA-associated TCR beta chains than in equally common others. About 87% or about 30% of the time was how often most TCR beta V segments were productive, according to an earlier analysis.

The CDR3 loop spans 13 amino acids. V lost 5 bases, J lost 7 bases, and 6 bases stayed unmatched. Germline assignment: CDR1 MNHEY and CDR2 SVGAGI. The specimen was PBMCs. This chain links TRBV6-5 with TRBJ1-2, with 8 bases aligning to TRBD1. The source of this sequence is a man younger than 35 in good health and CMV-seronegative. CDR3 coding DNA: TGTGCCAGCAGTCGGACAGGGTGGAGTGGCTACACCTTC. The encoded protein is CASSRTGWSGYTF.